This entry is about one T cell receptor beta chain. The target antigen is unknown. It was with 60 Vbeta and 13 Jbeta primers that the PCR ran. The repertoire was sequenced with immunoSEQ multiplex PCR; TCRdb's copy has only in-frame clones and lacks some. The repertoire holds around 130,000 clones, with approximately 70% as singletons. This sample was included in a study of cytomegalovirus exposure and HLA in healthy donors. Study-wide context: Around 180 million T cells yielded 117 million unique TCR beta sequences in earlier analysis.

Whole-study findings and limits: A further, later analysis showed that HLA-associated TCR beta chains (compared with equally common others) were more clonally expanded. What a later analysis showed was that several of the most significant clusters appeared linked to common viral pathogens.

The CDR3 totals 14 residues. Looked up from germline, CDR1 is KGHSH and CDR2 is LQKENI. The V end lost 3 bases, the J end lost 7 bases, and 13 bases lay between the germline ends. The donors gave bone marrow, and they were healthy. The specimen sequenced was PBMCs. The sequence came from a woman in her fifties or sixties in good health and CMV-seropositive. The chain recombines TRBV18 with TRBJ2-1; TRBD1 is a possible D gene (6 bases). The CDR3 DNA reads as TGTGCCAGCTCACCGAGGAGACAGGTTAATGAGCAGTTCTTC. Translated, it gives CASSPRRQVNEQFF.